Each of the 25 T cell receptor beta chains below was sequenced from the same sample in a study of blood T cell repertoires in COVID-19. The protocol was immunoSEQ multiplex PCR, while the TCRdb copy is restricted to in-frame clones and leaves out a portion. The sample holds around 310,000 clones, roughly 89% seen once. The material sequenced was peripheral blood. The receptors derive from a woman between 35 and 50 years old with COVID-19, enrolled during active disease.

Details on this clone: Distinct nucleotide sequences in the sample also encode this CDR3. This CDR3 is CASSSGQGPYNEQFF. CDR3 DNA: TGTGCCAGTAGTTCGGGACAGGGCCCCTACAATGAGCAGTTCTTC. This chain connects TRBV19 to TRBJ2-1; 9 bases map to TRBD1. Germline CDR1 LNHDA, CDR2 SQIVND (reference sequence). The CDR3 extends over 15 amino acids. With V trimmed by 5 bases and J by 2 bases, 4 bases remained unmatched.

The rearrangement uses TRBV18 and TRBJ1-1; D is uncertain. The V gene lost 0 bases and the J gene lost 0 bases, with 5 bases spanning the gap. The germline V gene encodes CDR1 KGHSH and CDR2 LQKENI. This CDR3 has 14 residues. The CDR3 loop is CASSPPLMNTEAFF. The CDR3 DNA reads TGTGCCAGCTCACCACCCCTTATGAACACTGAAGCTTTCTTT.

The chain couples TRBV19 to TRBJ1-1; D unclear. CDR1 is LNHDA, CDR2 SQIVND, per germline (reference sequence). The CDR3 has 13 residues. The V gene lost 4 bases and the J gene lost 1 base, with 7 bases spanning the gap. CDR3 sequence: CASSTYRNTEAFF. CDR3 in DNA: TGTGCCAGTAGTACCTACAGGAACACTGAAGCTTTCTTT. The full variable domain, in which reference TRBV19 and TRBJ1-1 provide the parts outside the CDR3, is DGGITQSPKYLFRKEGQNVTLSCEQNLNHDAMYWYRQDPGQGLRLIYYSQIVNDFQKGDIAEGYSVSREKKESFPLTVTSAQKNPTAFYLCASSTYRNTEAFFGQGTRLTVV.

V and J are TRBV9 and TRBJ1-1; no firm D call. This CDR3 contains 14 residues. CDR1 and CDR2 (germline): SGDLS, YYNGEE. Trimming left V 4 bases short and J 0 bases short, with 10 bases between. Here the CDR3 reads CASSQYSLNTEAFF. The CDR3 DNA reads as TGTGCCAGCAGCCAATACAGTCTGAACACTGAAGCTTTCTTT.

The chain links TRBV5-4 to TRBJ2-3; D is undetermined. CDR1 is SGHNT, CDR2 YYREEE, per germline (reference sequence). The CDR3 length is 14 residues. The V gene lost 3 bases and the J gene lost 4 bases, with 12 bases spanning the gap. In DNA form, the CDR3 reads TGTGCCAGCAGCTCACGCCTAGTCGCAGATACGCAGTATTTT. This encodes CASSSRLVADTQYF.

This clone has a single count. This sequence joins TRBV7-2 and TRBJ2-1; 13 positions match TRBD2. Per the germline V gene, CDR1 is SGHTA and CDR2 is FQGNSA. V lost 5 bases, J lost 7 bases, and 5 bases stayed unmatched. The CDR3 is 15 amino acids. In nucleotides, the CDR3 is TGTGCCAGCAGCCGGACTAGCGGGAGTTATAATGAGCAGTTCTTC. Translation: CASSRTSGSYNEQFF.

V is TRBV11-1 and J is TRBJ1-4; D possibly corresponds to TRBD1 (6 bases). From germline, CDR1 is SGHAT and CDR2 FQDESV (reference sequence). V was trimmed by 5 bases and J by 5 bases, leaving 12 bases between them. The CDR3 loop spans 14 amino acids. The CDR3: CASSRSGQNEKLFF. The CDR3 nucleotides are TGTGCCAGCAGCCGCTCCGGACAGAATGAAAAACTGTTTTTT. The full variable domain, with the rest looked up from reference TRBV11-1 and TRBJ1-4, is EAEVAQSPRYKITEKSQAVAFWCDPISGHATLYWYRQILGQGPELLVQFQDESVVDDSQLPKDRFSAERLKGVDSTLKIQPAELGDSAMYLCASSRSGQNEKLFFGSGTQLSVL.

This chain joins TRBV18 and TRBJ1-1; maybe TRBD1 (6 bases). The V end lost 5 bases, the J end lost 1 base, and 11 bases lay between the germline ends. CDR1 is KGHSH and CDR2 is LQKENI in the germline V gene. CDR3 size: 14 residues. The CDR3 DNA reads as TGTGCCAGCTCAATGAAACAGGGGAACACTGAAGCTTTCTTT. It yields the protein CASSMKQGNTEAFF.

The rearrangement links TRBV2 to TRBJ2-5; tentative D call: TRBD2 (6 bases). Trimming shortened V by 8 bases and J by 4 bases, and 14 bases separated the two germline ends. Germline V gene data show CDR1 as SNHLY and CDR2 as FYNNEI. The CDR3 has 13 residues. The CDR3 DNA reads TGTGCCAGCCGGGGGAGCCACCTAGAGACCCAGTACTTC. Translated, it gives CASRGSHLETQYF.

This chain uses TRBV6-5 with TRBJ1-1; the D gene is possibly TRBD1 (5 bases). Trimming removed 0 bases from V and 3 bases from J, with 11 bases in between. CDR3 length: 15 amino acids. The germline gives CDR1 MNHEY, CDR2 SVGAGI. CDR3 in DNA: TGTGCCAGCAGTTACTCGCTAGGGGCAGACACTGAAGCTTTCTTT. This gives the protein CASSYSLGADTEAFF.

The CDR3 here is CASSAGTVTRNEKLFF. The CDR3 nucleotides are TGTGCCAGTAGTGCCGGGACAGTGACGCGAAATGAAAAACTGTTTTTT. The chain couples TRBV19 to TRBJ1-4; 7 bases line up with TRBD1. The CDR3 contains 16 residues. Per the germline V gene, CDR1 is LNHDA and CDR2 is SQIVND (reference sequence). J was trimmed by 5 bases and V by 5 bases; bases with no gene match: 11.

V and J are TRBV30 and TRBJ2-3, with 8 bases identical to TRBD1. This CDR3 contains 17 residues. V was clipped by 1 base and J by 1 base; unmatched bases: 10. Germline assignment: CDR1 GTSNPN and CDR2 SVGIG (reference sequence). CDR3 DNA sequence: TGTGCCTGGAGTGCCCCCCGACAGGGGATTGGCACAGATACGCAGTATTTT. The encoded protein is CAWSAPRQGIGTDTQYF.

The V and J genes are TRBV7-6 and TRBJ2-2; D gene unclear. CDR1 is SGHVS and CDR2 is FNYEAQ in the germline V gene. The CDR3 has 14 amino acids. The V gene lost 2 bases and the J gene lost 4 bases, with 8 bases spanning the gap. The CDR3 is CASSLSPSTGELFF. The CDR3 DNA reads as TGTGCCAGCAGCTTATCGCCGAGCACCGGGGAGCTGTTTTTT.

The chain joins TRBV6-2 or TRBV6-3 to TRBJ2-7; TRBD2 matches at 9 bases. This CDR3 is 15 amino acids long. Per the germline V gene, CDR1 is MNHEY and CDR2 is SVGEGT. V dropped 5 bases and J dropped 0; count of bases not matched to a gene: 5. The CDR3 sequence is CASSQLAGVSYEQYF. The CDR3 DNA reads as TGTGCCAGCAGTCAATTAGCGGGAGTCTCCTACGAGCAGTACTTC.

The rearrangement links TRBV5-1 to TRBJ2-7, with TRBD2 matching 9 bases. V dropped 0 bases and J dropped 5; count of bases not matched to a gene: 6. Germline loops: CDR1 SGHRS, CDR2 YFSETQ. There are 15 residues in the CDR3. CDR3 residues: CASSLAGGRAHEQYF. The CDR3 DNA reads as TGCGCCAGCAGCTTGGCTGGCGGGAGGGCTCACGAGCAGTACTTC.

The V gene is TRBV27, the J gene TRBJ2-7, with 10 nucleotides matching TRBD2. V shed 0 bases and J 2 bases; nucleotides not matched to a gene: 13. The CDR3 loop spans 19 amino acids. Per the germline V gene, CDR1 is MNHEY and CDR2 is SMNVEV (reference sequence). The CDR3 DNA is TGTGCCAGCAGTTTATCCCCCCTCCCTTTAGCGGGAGGTACCTACGAGCAGTACTTC. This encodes CASSLSPLPLAGGTYEQYF.

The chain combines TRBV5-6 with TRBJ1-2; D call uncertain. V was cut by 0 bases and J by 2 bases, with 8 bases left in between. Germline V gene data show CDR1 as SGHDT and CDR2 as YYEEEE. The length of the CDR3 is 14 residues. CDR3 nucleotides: TGTGCCAGCAGCTTGGGGCACGGGAACTATGGCTACACCTTC. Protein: CASSLGHGNYGYTF.

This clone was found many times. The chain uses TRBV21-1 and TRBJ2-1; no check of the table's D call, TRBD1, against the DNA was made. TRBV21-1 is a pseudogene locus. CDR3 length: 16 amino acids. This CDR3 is CASSKRGGQGHNEQFF. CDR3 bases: TGTGCCAGCAGCAAAAGGGGAGGACAGGGGCACAATGAGCAGTTCTTC.

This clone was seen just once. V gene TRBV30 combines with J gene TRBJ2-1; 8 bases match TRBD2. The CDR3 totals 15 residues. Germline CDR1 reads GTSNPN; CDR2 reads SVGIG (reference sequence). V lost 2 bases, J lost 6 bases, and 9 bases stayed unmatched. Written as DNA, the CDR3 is TGTGCCTGGAGTCGGCCCAGCGGGAGATTCAATGAGCAGTTCTTC. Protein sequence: CAWSRPSGRFNEQFF.

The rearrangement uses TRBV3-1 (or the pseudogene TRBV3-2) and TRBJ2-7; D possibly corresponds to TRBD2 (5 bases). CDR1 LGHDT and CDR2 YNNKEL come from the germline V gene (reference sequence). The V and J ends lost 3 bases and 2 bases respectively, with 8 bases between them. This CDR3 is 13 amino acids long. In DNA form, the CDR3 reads TGTGCCAGCAGCCATCGGGATACCTACGAGCAGTACTTC. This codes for CASSHRDTYEQYF.

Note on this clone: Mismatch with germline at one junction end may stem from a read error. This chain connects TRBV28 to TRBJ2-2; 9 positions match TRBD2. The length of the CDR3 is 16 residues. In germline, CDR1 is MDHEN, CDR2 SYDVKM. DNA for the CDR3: TGTGCCGGCAGTTGGAGCGGGAGGACAAACACCGGGGAGCTGTTTTTT. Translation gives CAGSWSGRTNTGELFF.

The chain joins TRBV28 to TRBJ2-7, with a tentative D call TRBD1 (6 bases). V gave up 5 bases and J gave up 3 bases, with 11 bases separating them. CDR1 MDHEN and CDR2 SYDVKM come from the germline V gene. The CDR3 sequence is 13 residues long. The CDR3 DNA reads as TGTGCCAGCAGTGACAGGCGAGGCTACGAGCAGTACTTC. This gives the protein CASSDRRGYEQYF.

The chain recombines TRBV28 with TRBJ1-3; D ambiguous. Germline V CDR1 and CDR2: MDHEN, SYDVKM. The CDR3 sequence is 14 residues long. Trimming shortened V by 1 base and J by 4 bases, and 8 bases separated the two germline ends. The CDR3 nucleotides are TGTGCCAGCAGTTTATCCCCACAGGGAAACACCATATATTTT. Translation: CASSLSPQGNTIYF.

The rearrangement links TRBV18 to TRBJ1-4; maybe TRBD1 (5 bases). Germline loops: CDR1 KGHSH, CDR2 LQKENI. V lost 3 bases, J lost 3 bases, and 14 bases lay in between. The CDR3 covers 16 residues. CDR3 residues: CASSPNVQGSNEKLFF. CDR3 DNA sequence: TGTGCCAGCTCACCGAACGTTCAGGGATCTAATGAAAAACTGTTTTTT.

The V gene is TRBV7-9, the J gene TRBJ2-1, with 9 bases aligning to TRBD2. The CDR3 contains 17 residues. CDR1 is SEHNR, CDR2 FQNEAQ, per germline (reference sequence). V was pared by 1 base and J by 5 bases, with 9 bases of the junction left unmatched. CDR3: CASSLGWREGRHNEQFF. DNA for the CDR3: TGTGCCAGCAGCTTAGGATGGCGGGAGGGCCGCCACAATGAGCAGTTCTTC.